These 18 T cell receptor beta chains share one sample of origin, sequenced in a study of blood T cell repertoires in COVID-19. Measured with immunoSEQ multiplex PCR; TCRdb has only the in-frame clones, and not every one. Among around 260,000 clones listed, under 90% were seen once. Material for sequencing was peripheral blood. Receptors were obtained from a man aged 60 to 69 with acute or convalescent COVID-19.

V gene TRBV6-5 combines with J gene TRBJ2-1; 12 bases map to TRBD2. CDR3 size: 16 residues. Germline assignment: CDR1 MNHEY and CDR2 SVGAGI. Trimming cost V 0 bases and J 4 bases; bases outside gene matches: 1. This CDR3 reads CASSYSLAGGYNEQFF. For the CDR3, the DNA is TGTGCCAGCAGTTACTCTCTAGCGGGGGGGTACAATGAGCAGTTCTTC.

In DNA, the CDR3 is TGTGCCAGCAGTTTAGGGGCCCCTAACTATGGCTACACCTTC. Residues: CASSLGAPNYGYTF. This chain uses TRBV27 with TRBJ1-2, with D maybe TRBD1 (5 bases). The ends were cut back, 2 bases at V and 0 bases at J, with 7 bases in the middle. Per the germline V gene, CDR1 is MNHEY and CDR2 is SMNVEV (reference sequence). The CDR3 runs 14 residues.

The chain uses TRBV30 and TRBJ1-4; perhaps TRBD1 as D (5 bases). The germline gives CDR1 GTSNPN, CDR2 SVGIG (reference sequence). The CDR3 totals 13 residues. Trimming took 2 bases from V and 8 from J, leaving 12 bases between them. The CDR3 DNA reads TGTGCCTGGAGTCTTGCGGAGGGGGAAAAACTGTTTTTT. Translating gives CAWSLAEGEKLFF.

The chain has TRBV28 and TRBJ2-7, with D possibly being TRBD1 (6 bases). CDR3 length equals 15 residues. V gave up 6 bases and J gave up 4 bases, with 19 bases separating them. Germline-derived CDR1 and CDR2 are MDHEN and SYDVKM. The CDR3 DNA reads TGTGCCAGCAGCCCCACAGGGCCCTACTCATACGAGCAGTACTTC. As protein: CASSPTGPYSYEQYF.

The chain couples TRBV18 to TRBJ2-2; 8 bases match TRBD1. The CDR3 contains 16 residues. Unmatched junction bases numbered 8, after V lost 3 bases and J lost 5 bases. Germline loops: CDR1 KGHSH, CDR2 LQKENI. CDR3 nucleotides: TGTGCCAGCTCACCTAACCCAGGGGGCAGGACCGGGGAGCTGTTTTTT. This encodes CASSPNPGGRTGELFF.

J is TRBJ1-2 and V is TRBV5-1, with 7 bases identical to TRBD1. Trimming at V came to 1 base and at J to 0 bases, leaving 24 bases not matched to a gene. CDR3 length: 22 amino acids. CDR1 is SGHRS and CDR2 is YFSETQ in the germline V gene. The CDR3 here is CASSLRLPGQSKWTRSNYGYTF. In DNA, the CDR3 is TGCGCCAGCAGCTTGAGACTCCCGGGACAGTCCAAATGGACGAGGTCTAACTATGGCTACACCTTC.

The chain uses TRBV10-3 and TRBJ2-5; 9 nucleotides line up with TRBD1. CDR1 and CDR2 (germline): ENHRY, SYGVKD. The CDR3 is 15 residues long. V shed 2 bases and J 4 bases; nucleotides not matched to a gene: 5. This CDR3 is CAISETDRGVETQYF. Here the CDR3 DNA reads TGTGCCATCAGTGAGACGGACAGGGGAGTAGAGACCCAGTACTTC.

The chain couples TRBV19 to TRBJ1-5, with D possibly matching TRBD1 (5 bases). This CDR3 has 16 amino acids. Germline V gene sequence: CDR1 LNHDA, CDR2 SQIVND (reference sequence). The V end was cut by 1 base, the J end by 1 base, with 11 bases between. The CDR3 bases are TGTGCCAGTAGTATAGCCGGATGGGGCAGCAATCAGCCCCAGCATTTT. Its translation: CASSIAGWGSNQPQHF. The complete variable domain, with remaining parts taken from reference TRBV19 and TRBJ1-5, reads DGGITQSPKYLFRKEGQNVTLSCEQNLNHDAMYWYRQDPGQGLRLIYYSQIVNDFQKGDIAEGYSVSREKKESFPLTVTSAQKNPTAFYLCASSIAGWGSNQPQHFGDGTRLSIL.

The rearrangement joins TRBV18 to TRBJ2-1; TRBD1 might be the D (6 bases). CDR3 length: 15 amino acids. V was clipped by 1 base and J by 1 base, with 8 bases between them. Germline V gene lookup returns CDR1 KGHSH and CDR2 LQKENI. CDR3 sequence: CASSPRGTSYNEQFF. The CDR3 DNA sequence: TGTGCCAGCTCACCACGAGGGACATCCTACAATGAGCAGTTCTTC.

The J gene is TRBJ2-2, the V gene TRBV7-6, with TRBD2 matching over 8 bases. Unmatched junction bases numbered 12, after V lost 6 bases and J lost 0 bases. CDR1 and CDR2 from the germline V gene are SGHVS and FNYEAQ. This CDR3 has 18 residues. This CDR3 is CASSFGPAGVSNTGELFF. In DNA, the CDR3 is TGTGCCAGCAGTTTCGGGCCAGCGGGAGTATCGAACACCGGGGAGCTGTTTTTT.

The CDR3 loop is CASSEGRWNTEAFF. The CDR3, as DNA: TGTGCCAGCAGTGAAGGGAGGTGGAACACTGAAGCTTTCTTT. The V and J genes are TRBV6-1 and TRBJ1-1; D is unresolved. V lost 1 base, J lost 1 base, and 7 bases lay in between. Germline V CDR1 and CDR2: MNHNS, SASEGT. The CDR3 is 14 residues long.

The rearrangement links TRBV9 to TRBJ2-7, with 8 bases that match TRBD2. CDR1 and CDR2 from the germline V gene are SGDLS and YYNGEE. The CDR3 length is 15 residues. V trimming: 0 bases; J trimming: 2 bases; junction bases outside the gene matches: 4. The CDR3 reads CASSVGSGGAYEQYF. CDR3 in DNA: TGTGCCAGCAGCGTAGGAAGCGGGGGAGCCTACGAGCAGTACTTC.

The chain carries TRBV27 and TRBJ2-3, with 12 nucleotides matching TRBD2. There are 15 residues in the CDR3. Germline lookup yields CDR1 MNHEY and CDR2 SMNVEV (reference sequence). Trimming at V came to 2 bases and at J to 5 bases, leaving 2 bases not matched to a gene. The DNA of the CDR3 is TGTGCCAGCAGTTTAGCGACTAGCGGGAGAGATACGCAGTATTTT. This gives the protein CASSLATSGRDTQYF.

This chain connects TRBV6-5 to TRBJ2-5, with TRBD1 as a possible D gene (5 bases). Germline lookup yields CDR1 MNHEY and CDR2 SVGAGI. The length of the CDR3 is 14 residues. V gave up 5 bases and J gave up 5 bases, with 15 bases separating them. The CDR3 coding sequence is TGTGCCAGCAGTACGCGGACACCGCGGGAGACCCAGTACTTC. This sequence encodes CASSTRTPRETQYF.

V gene TRBV5-4 combines with J gene TRBJ2-5; D possibly corresponds to TRBD1 (6 bases). CDR3 length: 13 residues. Germline V gene sequence: CDR1 SGHNT, CDR2 YYREEE (reference sequence). The V gene lost 1 base and the J gene lost 2 bases, with 6 bases spanning the gap. DNA of the CDR3: TGTGCCAGCAGCTTGCAGGGGCAAGAGACCCAGTACTTC. This codes for CASSLQGQETQYF.

This clone was seen once. The rearrangement uses TRBV6-5 and TRBJ2-3, with TRBD2 matching over 8 bases. The CDR3 totals 16 residues. CDR1 is MNHEY and CDR2 is SVGAGI in the germline V gene. Germline trimming cut 2 bases from V and 2 bases from J; bases unmatched to any gene: 6. The CDR3 DNA reads TGTGCCAGCAGTTACGTCGCGGGAGGAGACACAGATACGCAGTATTTT. Protein: CASSYVAGGDTDTQYF.

This clone has a handful of counts. The rearrangement uses TRBV18 and TRBJ2-4, with 10 bases that match TRBD1. The germline V gene encodes CDR1 KGHSH and CDR2 LQKENI. CDR3 size: 14 residues. The V gene end was trimmed by 3 bases and the J gene end by 8 bases; junction bases not matched to a gene: 4. CDR3 region: CASSPGQGIYIQYF. CDR3 sequence (DNA): TGTGCCAGCTCACCGGGACAGGGGATTTACATTCAGTACTTC.

CDR3: CSGGQVGTEAFF. In DNA, the CDR3 is TGCAGCGGAGGACAGGTGGGCACTGAAGCTTTCTTT. The chain carries TRBV29-1 and TRBJ1-1, with 7 bases aligning to TRBD1. The CDR3 sequence is 12 residues long. The germline CDR1 and CDR2 sequences are SQVTM and ANQGSEA. Trimming at V came to 7 bases and at J to 4 bases, leaving 6 bases not matched to a gene.